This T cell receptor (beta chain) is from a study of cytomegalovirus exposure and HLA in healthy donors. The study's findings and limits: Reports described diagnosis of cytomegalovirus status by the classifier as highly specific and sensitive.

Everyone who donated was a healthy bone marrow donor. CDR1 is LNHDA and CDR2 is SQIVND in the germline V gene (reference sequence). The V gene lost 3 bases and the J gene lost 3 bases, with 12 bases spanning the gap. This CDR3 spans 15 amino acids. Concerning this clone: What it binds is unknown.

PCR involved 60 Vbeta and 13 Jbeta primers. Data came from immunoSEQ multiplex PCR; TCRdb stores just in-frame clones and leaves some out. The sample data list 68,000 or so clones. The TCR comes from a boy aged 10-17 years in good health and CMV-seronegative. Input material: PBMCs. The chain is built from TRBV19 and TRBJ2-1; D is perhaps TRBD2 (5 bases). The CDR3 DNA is TGTGCCAGTAGTATGGACTCATTGGACTACAATGAGCAGTTCTTC. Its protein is CASSMDSLDYNEQFF.